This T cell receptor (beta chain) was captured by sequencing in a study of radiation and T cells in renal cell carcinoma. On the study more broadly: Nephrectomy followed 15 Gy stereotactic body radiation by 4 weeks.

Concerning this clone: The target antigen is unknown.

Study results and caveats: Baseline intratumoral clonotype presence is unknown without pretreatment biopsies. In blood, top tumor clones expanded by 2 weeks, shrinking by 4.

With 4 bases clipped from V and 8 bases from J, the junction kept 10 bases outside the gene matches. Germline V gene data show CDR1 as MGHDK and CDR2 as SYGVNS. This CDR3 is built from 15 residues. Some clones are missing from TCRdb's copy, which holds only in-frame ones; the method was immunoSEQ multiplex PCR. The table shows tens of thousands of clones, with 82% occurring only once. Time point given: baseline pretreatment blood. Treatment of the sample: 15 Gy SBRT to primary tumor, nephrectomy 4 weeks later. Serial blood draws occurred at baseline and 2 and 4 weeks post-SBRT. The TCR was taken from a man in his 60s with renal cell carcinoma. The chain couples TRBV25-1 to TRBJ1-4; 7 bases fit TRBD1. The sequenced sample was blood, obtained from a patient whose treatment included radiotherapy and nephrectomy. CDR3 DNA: TGTGCCAGCAGTGCGTCTGACAGGGCTTGGGAAAAACTGTTTTTT. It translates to CASSASDRAWEKLFF.